This T cell receptor (beta chain) appears in the sequencing data of a study of blood T cell repertoires in COVID-19. The overall study: Material from acute and convalescent COVID-19 was sourced from the United States, Italy and Spain. T cells, B-cell-depleted T cells, or PBMCs supplied cDNA or gDNA.

In the original processing: Using reference gene primer amplification, nucleated cell counts were estimated. Sequenced by immunoSEQ multiplex PCR; TCRdb stores in-frame clones only, minus some. That table supplies the V and J calls and clone size; D and trimming were determined from the DNA. In the table there are 200,000 to 250,000 clones, roughly 87% of which are singletons. Germline CDR1 and CDR2: PRHDT and FYEKMQ (reference sequence). The CDR3 consists of 18 residues. J lost 2 bases, V lost 5 bases, and 17 bases had no gene match. This chain links TRBV13 with TRBJ2-7; TRBD2 matches at 8 bases. Sequenced sample: peripheral blood. The origin of this receptor is a woman younger than 30 who had recovered from COVID-19. The CDR3 region is CASSIAGEAGVSTYEQYF. CDR3 coding DNA: TGTGCCAGCAGCATCGCCGGGGAAGCGGGAGTCTCCACCTACGAGCAGTACTTC. Full variable domain (remainder filled in from reference TRBV13 and TRBJ2-7): AAGVIQSPRHLIKEKRETATLKCYPIPRHDTVYWYQQGPGQDPQFLISFYEKMQSDKGSIPDRFSAQQFSDYHSELNMSSLELGDSALYFCASSIAGEAGVSTYEQYFGPGTRLTVT.